This T cell receptor (beta chain) was profiled in a study of T cell responses to AZD1222 COVID-19 vaccine. This CDR3 contains 17 residues. J lost 0 bases, V lost 2 bases, and 6 bases had no gene match. Germline V lookup: CDR1 MNHEY, CDR2 SVGEGT. Data came from immunoSEQ multiplex PCR; TCRdb stores just in-frame clones and leaves some out. The data contain roughly 160,000 clones, around 89% of them singletons. Study-wide results and caveats: Just a handful of AZD1222 recipients tested seropositive at baseline. Mapped onto spike, vaccine-associated CD4 TCRs spanned it and were dominant at 160-218 and 743-854. Sampling captured repertoires only after the peak T cell response.

A note on this clone: What it recognizes is unknown.

This sample comprised peripheral blood, obtained 28 days after the second AZD1222 dose. This receptor was obtained from an adult who received the AZD1222 COVID-19 vaccine. V gene TRBV6-2 or TRBV6-3 combines with J gene TRBJ1-3; 8 bases are shared with TRBD1. This CDR3 is CASSYDGQGNSGNTIYF. In DNA, the CDR3 is TGTGCCAGCAGTTACGACGGACAGGGCAACTCTGGAAACACCATATATTTT.